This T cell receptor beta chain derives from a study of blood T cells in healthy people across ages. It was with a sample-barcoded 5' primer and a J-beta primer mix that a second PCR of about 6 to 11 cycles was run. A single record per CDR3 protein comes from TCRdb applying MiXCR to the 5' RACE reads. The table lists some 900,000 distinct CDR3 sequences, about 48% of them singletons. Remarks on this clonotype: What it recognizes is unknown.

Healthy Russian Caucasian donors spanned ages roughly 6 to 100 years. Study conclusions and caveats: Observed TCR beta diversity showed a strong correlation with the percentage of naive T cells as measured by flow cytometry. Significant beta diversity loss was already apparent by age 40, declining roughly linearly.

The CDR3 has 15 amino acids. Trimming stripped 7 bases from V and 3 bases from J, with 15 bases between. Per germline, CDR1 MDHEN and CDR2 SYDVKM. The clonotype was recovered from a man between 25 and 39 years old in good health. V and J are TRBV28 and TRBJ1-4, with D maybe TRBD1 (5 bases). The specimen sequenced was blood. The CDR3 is CASTAPGTANEKLFF. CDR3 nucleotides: TGTGCCAGCACCGCGCCGGGGACGGCTAATGAAAAACTGTTTTTT.